The clone carrying this T cell receptor beta chain has a count of ten or more. TCR beta CDR3 regions were amplified from RNA. Carried out on the TCR CDR3, a first-round RT-PCR used the HTBI primer set. Each CDR3 protein is one row after TCRdb ran MiXCR on the multiplex PCR reads. The data contain about 620,000 distinct CDR3 sequences, around 16% of them singletons. The data were obtained in a study of T cells in Graves' hyperthyroidism and ophthalmopathy. About the research overall: The blood sample was taken at first diagnosis, before treatment began.

The CDR3 totals 14 residues. The junction had 0 bases not matched to a gene; V was cut back by 2 bases and J by 1 base. Germline lookup yields CDR1 MNHNY and CDR2 SVGAGI (reference sequence). The genes are TRBV6-6 and TRBJ1-1; TRBD1 matches 8 bases. The source of this sequence is a woman aged 25 to 39 with Graves' hyperthyroidism. Material for sequencing was blood. As DNA, the CDR3 is TGTGCCAGCAGTTACCAGGGGGCGAACACTGAAGCTTTCTTT. Translating gives CASSYQGANTEAFF.